The entry below gives a single TCR beta chain sequence along with its context. The antigen it recognizes is unknown. No much larger clonotype is one base removed from it; base qualities were not supplied. The CDR3 has 14 amino acids, counting the end cysteine and phenylalanine. The only DNA kept is the CDR3, 42 bases in frame from the first base. Relative to germline, V is 5 bases shorter and J is 6 bases shorter, with 15 bases between their ends. This was a case-control study nested in a cohort of healthcare workers in London, UK, who had nasopharyngeal swab PCR tests and blood samples taken every week. Healthcare workers were recruited between 23 and 31 March 2020, during the week of the UK lockdown, and were followed weekly for up to about 16 weeks. Libraries came from 5' RACE. The instrument given in TCRdb is NextSeq 500. To correct for sequencing error and PCR bias, the TCR library protocol tagged individual cDNA molecules with unique molecular identifiers. Both TCR alpha and beta chains were sequenced, and tight co-correlation was observed between alpha and beta sequence abundances in each sample. Per the authors' processing: Decombinator V4 was used to annotate the V gene, J gene and CDR3 of the TCR sequences. Expanded TCRs were defined as changing significantly between any two time points under a Poisson model with p below 0.0001. TCR abundances were normalised to the total number of TCRs sequenced per sample and expressed as counts per million. MAIT TCRs were defined by TRAV1-2 paired with TRAJ12, TRAJ20 or TRAJ33, and iNKT TCRs by TRAV10 paired with TRAJ18. VDJdb, accessed on 1 November 2021, was searched for TCRs annotated for CMV, EBV and SARS-CoV-2, and TCRs annotated for more than one antigen were excluded. In TCRdb, the public reads were trimmed at Q25 with fastp and aligned with MiXCR, with productive beta chains retained. Every entry covers one CDR3 protein and lists the most common genes and DNA from its rows. These V and J calls originate from TCRdb's pipeline instead of the authors' own analysis. The sample includes tens of thousands of distinct CDR3 sequences, with 5.6% observed a single time. Jointly, the top ten make up under 5% of the sample.

This record belongs to a study of early T cells in non-severe SARS-CoV-2 infection (dated by TCRdb to about 2021). In the study overall: Because TCR sequencing relied on bulk RNA taken from unsorted whole blood, pairing of alpha and beta chains was not possible.

Overall results and qualifications from the work: VDJdb matching was skewed toward anti-spike CD8 responses, so virus-specific expansions were likely underestimated and private and CD4 specificities were missed.

The chain joins TRBV12-3 or TRBV12-4 to TRBJ2-3; no D segment can be confidently identified. Specimen: whole blood. The TCR was taken from an adult who was a healthcare worker with PCR-confirmed SARS-CoV-2 infection or an uninfected control (not recorded which). The encoded CDR3 is CASSSNRRLDTQYF. The DNA reads as follows: TGTGCCAGCAGTAGCAATAGGCGGCTGGATACGCAGTATTTT.